This T cell receptor beta chain was obtained from a study of CD8+ T cells in alopecia areata. Stated treatment: oral pan-JAK inhibitor, 5-10 mg twice daily. From alopecia areata patients, lesional scalp punch biopsies and peripheral blood were collected. This clone has more than one count but fewer than ten. Its antigen is not identified. In germline, CDR1 is SQVTM, CDR2 ANQGSEA. The CDR3 is 13 residues long. With 4 bases removed from V and 2 bases from J, the gap between germline ends came to 10 bases. Overall study findings and caveats: Scalp and blood retained many expanded lesional clones during tofacitinib.

Reverse transcription of extracted RNA yielded cDNA, which provided the sequencing template. The table came from immunoSEQ multiplex PCR; TCRdb's copy has only in-frame clones and leaves some out. In the table there are roughly 64,000 clones, 46% of which are singletons. This specimen was CD8+ T cells sorted from blood, taken at approximately week 36, from a patient treated with tofacitinib. The source of this sequence is a human donor with alopecia areata. The V and J genes are TRBV29-1 and TRBJ2-3; tentative D call: TRBD2 (6 bases). This chain's CDR3 is CSVVRTNTDTQYF. The CDR3 nucleotides are TGCAGCGTTGTCAGGACTAACACAGATACGCAGTATTTT.